This T cell receptor (beta chain) originates from a study of OX40 agonist ivuxolimab in advanced cancers. TCRdb's table, derived via immunoSEQ multiplex PCR, lists solely in-frame clones and lacks some. This table holds 60,000 to 90,000 clones, more than 80% found once. CDR1 is SGHTA, CDR2 FQGNSA, per germline. Trimming removed 1 base from V and 1 base from J, with 9 bases in between. This CDR3 has 15 amino acids. The source of this sequence is an adult with an advanced solid tumor such as melanoma, head and neck, liver or kidney cancer. The material was CD4+ or CD8+ T cells sorted from blood, obtained in a trial of the OX40 agonist ivuxolimab. The V gene is TRBV7-2, the J gene TRBJ2-3; D might be TRBD2 (6 bases). The CDR3 here is CASSLGRGRTDTQYF. The DNA of the CDR3 is TGTGCCAGCAGCTTAGGGAGGGGCCGCACAGATACGCAGTATTTT.